This T cell receptor beta chain was captured in a study of blood T cell repertoires in COVID-19. Study-level background: The United States, Italy and Spain were the sources of the acute and convalescent COVID-19 samples. Sources were T cells, B-cell-depleted T cells, or PBMCs; the material itself was cDNA or gDNA.

The table came from immunoSEQ multiplex PCR; TCRdb's copy has only in-frame clones and leaves some out. Of over 250,000 clones detected, about 81% appear once; the ten largest clones hold roughly 4%. V lost 3 bases and J 6 bases, leaving 22 bases between the germline ends. Germline CDR1 is ENHRY and CDR2 is SYGVKD. The CDR3 loop spans 17 amino acids. The sequenced sample consisted of PBMCs or T cells enriched from blood (not recorded which). The chain combines TRBV10-3 with TRBJ2-3, with D possibly TRBD1 on 6 matching bases. The clonotype originates from a man in his thirties or forties with acute COVID-19. CDR3 sequence (DNA): TGTGCCATCAGTGATTCCCAGGGGCGCGAGTTGTGGGATACGCAGTATTTT. Translated: CAISDSQGRELWDTQYF.